Below, 2 T cell receptor beta chains from the same sample are listed, as sequenced in a study of graft-versus-host responses after intestinal transplantation. Measured with immunoSEQ multiplex PCR; TCRdb has only the in-frame clones, and not every one. The profile shows 22,000 or so clones, around 80% of them singletons. Intraepithelial and lamina propria lymphocytes were isolated from graft specimens. The sample consisted of ileum tissue, taken 12 days after intestinal transplant. The source of these receptors is a human patient who received an intestinal transplant, so some T cells may come from the graft donor.

The chain uses TRBV28 and TRBJ2-1; maybe TRBD1 (5 bases). V lost 2 bases and J 6 bases, leaving 5 bases between the germline ends. The germline V gene has CDR1 MDHEN and CDR2 SYDVKM. CDR3 length: 12 residues. CDR3 amino acids: CASSLGANEQFF. The CDR3, as DNA: TGTGCCAGCAGTTTAGGGGCCAATGAGCAGTTCTTC.

V usage is TRBV11-2 and J usage is TRBJ1-2; 7 positions agree with TRBD1. The V gene end was trimmed by 5 bases and the J gene end by 4 bases; junction bases not matched to a gene: 7. This CDR3 region has 14 residues. Per germline, CDR1 SGHAT and CDR2 FQNNGV. CDR3 in DNA: TGTGCCAGCAGCGCGAGCCGGGACAGCTATGGCTACACCTTC. It codes for CASSASRDSYGYTF.